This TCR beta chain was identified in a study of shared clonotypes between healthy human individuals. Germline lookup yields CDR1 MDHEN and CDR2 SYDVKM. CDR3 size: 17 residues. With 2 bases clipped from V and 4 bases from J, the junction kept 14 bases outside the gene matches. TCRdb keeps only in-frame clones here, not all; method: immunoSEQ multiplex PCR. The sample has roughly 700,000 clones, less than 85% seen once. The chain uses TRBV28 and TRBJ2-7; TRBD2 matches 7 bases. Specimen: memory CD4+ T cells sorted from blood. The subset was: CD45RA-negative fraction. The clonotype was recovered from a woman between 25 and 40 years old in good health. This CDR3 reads CASSLGGGARGPYEQYF. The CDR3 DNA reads TGTGCCAGCAGTTTAGGGGGAGGGGCGAGAGGGCCTTACGAGCAGTACTTC.